These T cell receptor beta chains were read from a single sample in a study of T-cell memory formation after mild COVID-19. One entry per CDR3 protein, called by TCRdb with MiXCR from the 5' RACE reads. The data contain 400,000 or so distinct CDR3 sequences, approximately 20% of them singletons. Sequencing input: PBMCs or a T cell subset sorted from them (not recorded which). These receptors were obtained from an adult woman who had mild COVID-19 (a few samples of this study predate the infection). Cell type and time point are not known. CDR3s include the opening cysteine and the closing phenylalanine or tryptophan.

v_call: TRBV6-6; cdr3_aa: CASSDPGQGQVYTF
v_call: TRBV9; cdr3_aa: CASSVAGNYGYTF
v_call: TRBV20-1; cdr3_aa: CSARDSRGQDWDYEQYF
v_call: TRBV6-1; cdr3_aa: CASRGQGADTEAFF
v_call: TRBV24-1; cdr3_aa: CATSDPGQASGEQYF
v_call: TRBV29-1; cdr3_aa: CSVQLAGFYEQYF
v_call: TRBV5-1; cdr3_aa: CASSSTNLNEQFF
v_call: TRBV5-6; cdr3_aa: CASWTGSGELFF
v_call: TRBV19; cdr3_aa: CASSVRDRSNTEAFF
v_call: TRBV29-1; cdr3_aa: CSAEGRSSYEQYF
v_call: TRBV6-5; cdr3_aa: CASTSRYRGEQFF
v_call: TRBV7-8; cdr3_aa: CASSPDSANSPLHF
v_call: TRBV6-1; cdr3_aa: CASNVGGDNQPQHF
v_call: TRBV6-1; cdr3_aa: CASSPGPLEQYF
v_call: TRBV7-8; cdr3_aa: CASTLFVNTEAFF
v_call: TRBV5-1; cdr3_aa: CASSLERGGYTF
v_call: TRBV14; cdr3_aa: CASSPLPETSGSYNEQFF
v_call: TRBV28; cdr3_aa: CASSPPDRLVDTQYF
v_call: TRBV30; cdr3_aa: CAWTVGRANEQFF
v_call: TRBV30; cdr3_aa: CAWSVTGSRGDTIYF
v_call: TRBV7-9; cdr3_aa: CASSLASDEQFF